Included here is one T cell receptor (beta chain) sequence, with context. What it recognizes is unknown. The germline gives CDR1 SEHNR, CDR2 FQNEAQ (reference sequence). The CDR3 spans 14 residues. Trimming removed 5 bases at V and 5 bases at J, with 15 bases between. The entry originates in a study of CD8 T cells in Susac syndrome. Study-wide findings and caveats: It was acknowledged in the study that its TCR sequencing and HLA analysis involved a relatively small number of individuals.

In blood CD8+ and CD4+ T cells, TCR beta underwent sequencing. Control patients had untreated stable or active relapsing-remitting multiple sclerosis by revised McDonald criteria. RNA in amounts of roughly 0.5 to 1 ug was reverse transcribed with random hexamers. immunoSEQ multiplex PCR amplified TCR beta CDR3 across 54 Vbeta, 13 Jbeta. TCRdb recomputed calls from the immunoSEQ multiplex PCR reads with MiXCR, one row per CDR3 protein. The sample contains some 130,000 distinct CDR3 sequences, around 80% of which appear only once. The clonotype comes from a human donor with multiple sclerosis. This chain joins TRBV7-9 and TRBJ1-2; the D gene is possibly TRBD1 (5 bases). Sequences were obtained from CD8+ T cells from PBMCs. The CDR3 DNA sequence: TGTGCCAGCAGCCCCGGGAGGGCAGGGTATGGCTACACCTTC. This sequence encodes CASSPGRAGYGYTF.